Listed here is a single T cell receptor beta chain. What it binds is unknown. The data derive from a study of OX40 agonist ivuxolimab in advanced cancers. Study results and limitations: At 0.1 to 3.0 mg/kg, CD4+ and CD8+ blood T cells expanded clonally by week 6. In the expanded peripheral T cells, antigen specificity was never determined. Normalized T-cell clonal expansion was also low in a subset of nonresponders. Low clonal expansion, among the lowest seen, marked partial responders at 0.1-3.0 mg/kg.

Repertoires were generated with immunoSEQ multiplex PCR, while TCRdb's copy carries only in-frame clones and drops some. The sample records 50,000 to 55,000 clones, 80% to 90% being singletons. This CDR3 has 14 amino acids. Trimming pared 4 bases from V and 2 bases from J, leaving 12 bases between. Looked up from germline, CDR1 is MGHRA and CDR2 is YSYEKL. The sample was CD4+ or CD8+ T cells sorted from blood, taken in a trial of the OX40 agonist ivuxolimab. The rearrangement uses TRBV4-1 and TRBJ2-7; D uncertain. This TCR was sampled from an adult with an advanced solid tumor such as melanoma, head and neck, liver or kidney cancer. The CDR3 DNA sequence: TGCGCCAGCAGCCCCGTGGTCGGTCCCTACGAGCAGTACTTC. Amino acids: CASSPVVGPYEQYF.